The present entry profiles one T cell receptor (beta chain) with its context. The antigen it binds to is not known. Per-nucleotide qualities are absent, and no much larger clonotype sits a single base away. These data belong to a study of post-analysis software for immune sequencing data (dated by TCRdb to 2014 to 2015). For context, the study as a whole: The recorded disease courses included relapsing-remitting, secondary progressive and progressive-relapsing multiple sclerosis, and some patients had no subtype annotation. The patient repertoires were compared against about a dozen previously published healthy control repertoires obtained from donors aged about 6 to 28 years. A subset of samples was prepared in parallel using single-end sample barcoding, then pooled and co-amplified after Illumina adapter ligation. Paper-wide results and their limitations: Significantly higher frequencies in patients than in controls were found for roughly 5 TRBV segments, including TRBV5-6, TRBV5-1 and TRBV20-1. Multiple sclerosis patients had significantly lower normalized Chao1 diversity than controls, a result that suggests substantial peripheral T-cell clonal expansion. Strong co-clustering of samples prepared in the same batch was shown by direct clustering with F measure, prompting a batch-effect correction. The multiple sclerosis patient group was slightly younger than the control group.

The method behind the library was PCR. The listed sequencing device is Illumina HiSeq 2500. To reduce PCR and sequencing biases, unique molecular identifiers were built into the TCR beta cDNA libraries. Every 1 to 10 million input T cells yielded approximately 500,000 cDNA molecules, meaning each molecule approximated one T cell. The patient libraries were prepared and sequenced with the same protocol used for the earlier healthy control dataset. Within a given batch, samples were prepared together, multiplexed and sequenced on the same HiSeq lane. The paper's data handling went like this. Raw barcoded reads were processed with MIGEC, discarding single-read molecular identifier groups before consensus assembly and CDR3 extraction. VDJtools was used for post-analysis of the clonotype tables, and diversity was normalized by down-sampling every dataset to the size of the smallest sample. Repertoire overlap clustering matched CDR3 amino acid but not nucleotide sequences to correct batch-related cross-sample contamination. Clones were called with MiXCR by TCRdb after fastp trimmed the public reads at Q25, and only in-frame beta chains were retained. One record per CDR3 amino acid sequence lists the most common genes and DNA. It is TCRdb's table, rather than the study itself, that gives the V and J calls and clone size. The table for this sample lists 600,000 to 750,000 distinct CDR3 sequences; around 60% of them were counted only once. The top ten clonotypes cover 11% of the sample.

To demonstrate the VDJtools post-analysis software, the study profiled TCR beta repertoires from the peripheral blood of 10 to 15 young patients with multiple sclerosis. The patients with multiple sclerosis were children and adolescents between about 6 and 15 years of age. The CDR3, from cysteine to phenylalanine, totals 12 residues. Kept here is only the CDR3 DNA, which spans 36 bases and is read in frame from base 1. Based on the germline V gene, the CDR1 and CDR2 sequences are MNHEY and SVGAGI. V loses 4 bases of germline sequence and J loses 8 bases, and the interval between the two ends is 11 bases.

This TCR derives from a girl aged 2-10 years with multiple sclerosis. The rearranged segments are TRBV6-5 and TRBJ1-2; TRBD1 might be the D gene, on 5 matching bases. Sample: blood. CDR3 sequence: CASSSREGGYTF. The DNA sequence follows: TGTGCCAGCAGTTCCAGGGAAGGCGGCTACACCTTC.